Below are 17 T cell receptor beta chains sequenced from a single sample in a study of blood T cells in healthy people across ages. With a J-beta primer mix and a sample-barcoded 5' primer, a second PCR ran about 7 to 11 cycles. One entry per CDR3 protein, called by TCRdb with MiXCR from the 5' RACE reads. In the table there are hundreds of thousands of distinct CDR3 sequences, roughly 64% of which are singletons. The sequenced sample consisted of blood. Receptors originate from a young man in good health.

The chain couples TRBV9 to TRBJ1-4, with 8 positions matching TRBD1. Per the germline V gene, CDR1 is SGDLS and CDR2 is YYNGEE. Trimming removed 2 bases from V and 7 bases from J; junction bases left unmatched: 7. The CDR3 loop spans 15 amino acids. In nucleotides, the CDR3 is TGTGCCAGCAGCGTCTCCGGGACAGGAGGTGAAAAACTGTTTTTT. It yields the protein CASSVSGTGGEKLFF.

The CDR3 spells CSATDSLPYEQYF. As DNA, the CDR3 is TGCAGTGCTACGGACAGCCTACCCTACGAGCAGTACTTC. The rearrangement joins TRBV20-1 to TRBJ2-7; a weak D match, TRBD1 (6 bases). The germline V gene has CDR1 DFQATT and CDR2 SNEGSKA (reference sequence). Trimming shortened V by 4 bases and J by 2 bases, and 12 bases separated the two germline ends. The CDR3 runs 13 residues.

The CDR3 bases are TGTGCCAGCAGCCAAACAGCGGATAGCACAGATACGCAGTATTTT. Translated: CASSQTADSTDTQYF. The gene calls are TRBV7-3 and TRBJ2-3; possible D gene TRBD2, 5 bases. The CDR3 sequence is 15 residues long. The V and J ends lost 5 bases and 0 bases respectively, with 12 bases between them. Germline V gene lookup returns CDR1 SGHTA and CDR2 FQGTGA.

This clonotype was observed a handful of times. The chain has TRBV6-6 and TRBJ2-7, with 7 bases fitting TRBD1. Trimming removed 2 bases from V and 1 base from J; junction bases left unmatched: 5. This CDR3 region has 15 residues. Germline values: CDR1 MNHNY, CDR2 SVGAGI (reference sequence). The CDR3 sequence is CASSYGAGGSYEQYF. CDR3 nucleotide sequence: TGTGCCAGCAGTTACGGTGCAGGGGGATCCTACGAGCAGTACTTC.

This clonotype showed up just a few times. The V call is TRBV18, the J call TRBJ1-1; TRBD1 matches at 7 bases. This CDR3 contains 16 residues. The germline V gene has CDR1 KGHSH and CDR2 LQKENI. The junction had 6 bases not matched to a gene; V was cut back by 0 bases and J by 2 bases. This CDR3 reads CASSPPGTALNTEAFF. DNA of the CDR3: TGTGCCAGCTCACCACCGGGGACAGCTCTAAACACTGAAGCTTTCTTT.

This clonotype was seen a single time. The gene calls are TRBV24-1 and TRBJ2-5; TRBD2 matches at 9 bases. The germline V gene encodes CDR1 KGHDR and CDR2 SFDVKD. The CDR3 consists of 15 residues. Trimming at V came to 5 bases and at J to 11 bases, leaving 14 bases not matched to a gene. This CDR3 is CATSGLGRGGNEQYF. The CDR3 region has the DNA TGTGCCACCAGTGGCTTAGGGCGGGGGGGCAATGAGCAGTACTTC.

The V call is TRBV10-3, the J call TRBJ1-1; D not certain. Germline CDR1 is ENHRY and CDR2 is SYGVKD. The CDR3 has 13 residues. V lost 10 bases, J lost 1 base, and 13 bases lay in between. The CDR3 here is CATQTSPNTEAFF. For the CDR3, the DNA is TGTGCCACCCAGACCAGCCCGAACACTGAAGCTTTCTTT.

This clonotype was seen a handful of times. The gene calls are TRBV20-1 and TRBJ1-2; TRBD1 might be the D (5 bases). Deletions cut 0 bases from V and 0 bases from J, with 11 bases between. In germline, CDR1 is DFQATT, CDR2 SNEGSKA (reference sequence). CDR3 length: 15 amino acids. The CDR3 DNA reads TGCAGTGCTAGAGAAGAGGGGCGGTCTAACTATGGCTACACCTTC. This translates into CSAREEGRSNYGYTF.

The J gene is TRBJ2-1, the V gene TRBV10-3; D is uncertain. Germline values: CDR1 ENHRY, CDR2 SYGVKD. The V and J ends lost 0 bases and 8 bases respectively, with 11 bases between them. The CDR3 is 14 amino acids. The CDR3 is CAISESLEGDEQFF. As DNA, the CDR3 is TGTGCCATCAGTGAGTCACTCGAAGGCGATGAGCAGTTCTTC.

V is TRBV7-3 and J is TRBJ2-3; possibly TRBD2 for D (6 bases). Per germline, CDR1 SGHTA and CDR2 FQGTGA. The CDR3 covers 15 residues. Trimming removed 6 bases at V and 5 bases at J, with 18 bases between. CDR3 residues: CASSYRGEVLDTQYF. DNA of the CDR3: TGTGCCAGCAGTTACCGAGGGGAGGTCTTAGATACGCAGTATTTT.

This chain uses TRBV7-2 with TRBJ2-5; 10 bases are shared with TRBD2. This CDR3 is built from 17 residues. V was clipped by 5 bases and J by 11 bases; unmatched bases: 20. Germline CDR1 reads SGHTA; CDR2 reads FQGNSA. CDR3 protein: CASSRLLASGRIQEQYF. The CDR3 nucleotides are TGTGCCAGCAGCCGTCTACTAGCTAGCGGGAGAATCCAAGAGCAGTACTTC.

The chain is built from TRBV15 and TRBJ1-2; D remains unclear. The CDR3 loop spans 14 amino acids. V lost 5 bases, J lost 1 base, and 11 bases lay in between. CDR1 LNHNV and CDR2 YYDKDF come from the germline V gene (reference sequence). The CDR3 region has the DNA TGTGCCACCAGCTGGGGTCTCGGTAACTATGGCTACACCTTC. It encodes CATSWGLGNYGYTF.

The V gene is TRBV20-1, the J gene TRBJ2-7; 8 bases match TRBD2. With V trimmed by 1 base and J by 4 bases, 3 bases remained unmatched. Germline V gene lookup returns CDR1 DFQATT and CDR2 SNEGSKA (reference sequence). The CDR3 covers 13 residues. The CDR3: CSARVAGLYEQYF. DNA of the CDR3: TGCAGTGCTAGAGTAGCGGGACTATACGAGCAGTACTTC.

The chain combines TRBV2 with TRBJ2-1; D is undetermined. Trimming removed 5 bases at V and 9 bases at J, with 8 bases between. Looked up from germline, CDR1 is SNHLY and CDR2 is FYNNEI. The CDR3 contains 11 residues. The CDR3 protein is CASSSPSEQFF. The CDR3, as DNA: TGTGCCAGCAGTTCCCCTTCTGAGCAGTTCTTC.

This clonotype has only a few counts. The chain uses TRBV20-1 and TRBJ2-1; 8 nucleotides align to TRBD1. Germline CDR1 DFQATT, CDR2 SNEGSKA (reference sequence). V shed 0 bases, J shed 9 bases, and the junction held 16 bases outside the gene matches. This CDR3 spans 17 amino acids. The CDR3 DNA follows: TGCAGTGCTAGAGATCCAAATAGGAGACAGGGGAACAGTGAGCAGTTCTTC. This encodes CSARDPNRRQGNSEQFF.

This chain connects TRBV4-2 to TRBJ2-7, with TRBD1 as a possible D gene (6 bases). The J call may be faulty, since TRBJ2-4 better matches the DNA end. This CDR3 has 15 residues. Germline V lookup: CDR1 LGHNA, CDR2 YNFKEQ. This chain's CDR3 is CASSQEDSPGNIQYF. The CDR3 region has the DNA TGTGCCAGCAGCCAGGAGGACAGTCCGGGAAACATTCAGTACTTC.

CDR3 nucleotides: TGTGCCAGCAGCTCCAGCGGGAGGAGGGGCACAGATACGCAGTATTTT. Protein product: CASSSSGRRGTDTQYF. The J gene is TRBJ2-3, the V gene TRBV7-2; TRBD2 matches 9 bases. Trimming took 4 bases from V and 1 from J; bases not matched to a gene: 6. The CDR3 is 16 residues long. Looked up from germline, CDR1 is SGHTA and CDR2 is FQGNSA.